Listed here are 8 T cell receptor beta chains from one sample, sequenced in a study of early T cells in non-severe SARS-CoV-2 infection. A single record per CDR3 protein comes from TCRdb applying MiXCR to the 5' RACE reads. The profile covers around 25,000 distinct CDR3 sequences, with about 5.5% appearing a single time and about 2.6% taken by the ten largest. Sequenced material: whole blood. The receptors were sampled from an adult who was a healthcare worker with PCR-confirmed SARS-CoV-2 infection or an uninfected control (not recorded which).

This clonotype was seen ten or more times. This chain uses TRBV11-2 with TRBJ2-3; D remains ambiguous. The CDR3 length is 11 residues. Trimming shortened V by 5 bases and J by 1 base, and 1 base separated the two germline ends. CDR1 and CDR2 (germline): SGHAT, FQNNGV. CDR3 sequence: CASSRTDTQYF. CDR3 nucleotides: TGTGCCAGCAGCCGCACAGATACGCAGTATTTT.

This clonotype was detected only a few times. This sequence joins TRBV13 and TRBJ2-7; tentative D call: TRBD2 (6 bases). Per germline, CDR1 PRHDT and CDR2 FYEKMQ (reference sequence). Trimming left V 6 bases short and J 4 bases short, with 16 bases between. CDR3 length equals 14 residues. The DNA for the CDR3 is TGTGCCAGCAGTTCCCCCCCTCGGGGGTACGAGCAGTACTTC. It specifies CASSSPPRGYEQYF.

At least ten counts were recorded for this clonotype. The chain is built from TRBV12-3 or TRBV12-4 and TRBJ1-1, with 7 bases identical to TRBD1. The CDR3 spans 14 residues. V shed 6 bases and J 4 bases; nucleotides not matched to a gene: 8. The CDR3 sequence: CASSNRGRITEAFF. The CDR3 region has the DNA TGTGCCAGCAGCAACAGGGGCCGGATCACTGAAGCTTTCTTT.

This clonotype has more than one count but fewer than ten. The chain has TRBV20-1 and TRBJ1-5; TRBD1 aligns across 9 bases. The ends lost 6 bases at V and 6 bases at J; junction bases unmatched: 9. This CDR3 is built from 14 residues. The V gene's germline CDR1 is DFQATT and CDR2 SNEGSKA (reference sequence). CDR3 coding DNA: TGCAGTGCATCGGGACAGGGCCAACGTCAGCCCCAGCATTTT. As protein: CSASGQGQRQPQHF.

This clonotype was counted a single time. A much larger clone lies one base from this, so it may be a read error. The chain has TRBV11-2 and TRBJ2-2; D is unclear. The V gene lost 1 base and the J gene lost 4 bases, with 10 bases spanning the gap. CDR1 is SGHAT and CDR2 is FQNNGV in the germline V gene. This CDR3 spans 15 amino acids. The CDR3 spells CASSLGTVSTGELFF. DNA of the CDR3: TGTGCCAGCAGCTTAGGGACGGTAAGCACCGGGGAGCTGTTTTTT.

This clonotype was observed many times. The J gene is TRBJ1-5, the V gene TRBV2; D is undetermined. The germline CDR1 and CDR2 sequences are SNHLY and FYNNEI. Deletions cut 4 bases from V and 5 bases from J, with 18 bases between. The CDR3 totals 16 residues. Here the CDR3 reads CASSAPVGSPDQPQHF. The CDR3 coding sequence is TGTGCCAGCAGTGCCCCCGTAGGGAGTCCCGATCAGCCCCAGCATTTT. Complete variable domain (other parts from reference TRBV2 and TRBJ1-5): EPEVTQTPSHQVTQMGQEVILRCVPISNHLYFYWYRQILGQKVEFLVSFYNNEISEKSEIFDDQFSVERPDGSNFTLKIRSTKLEDSAMYFCASSAPVGSPDQPQHFGDGTRLSIL.

This clonotype was counted many times. The rearrangement links TRBV29-1 to TRBJ1-1, with a possible D match to TRBD1 (5 bases). Trimming took 5 bases from V and 4 from J, leaving 11 bases between them. Per the germline V gene, CDR1 is SQVTM and CDR2 is ANQGSEA. The CDR3 runs to 12 residues. The CDR3 DNA reads as TGCAGCGTTTCTCGGCAGGGCACTGAAGCTTTCTTT. Translating it yields CSVSRQGTEAFF.

Only a few counts were recorded for this clonotype. The rearrangement uses TRBV6-6 and TRBJ2-7; 7 bases fit TRBD2. The ends lost 2 bases at V and 6 bases at J; junction bases unmatched: 7. The CDR3 runs to 14 residues. The germline gives CDR1 MNHNY, CDR2 SVGAGI (reference sequence). The CDR3, as DNA: TGTGCCAGCAGTTACGGAGGTCCGGGGGGCGAGCAGTACTTC. It yields the protein CASSYGGPGGEQYF.